This T cell receptor beta chain derives from a study of CD8+ T cells in alopecia areata. Trimming cost V 3 bases and J 7 bases, with 9 bases left between them. This CDR3 spans 11 amino acids. CDR1 is GTSNPN and CDR2 is SVGIG in the germline V gene (reference sequence). This clone was seen once. RNA was extracted and reverse transcribed into cDNA as the sequencing template. TCRdb keeps only in-frame clones here, not all; method: immunoSEQ multiplex PCR. Of over 200,000 clones listed, 50% to 60% are singletons. The sequence was collected from a human donor with alopecia areata. This rearrangement joins TRBV30 to TRBJ2-5; D could derive from TRBD1 or TRBD2 (5 bases each). The sequencing used CD4+ T cells sorted from blood, collected at week 0. The CDR3 loop reads CAWSGGGTQYF. DNA for the CDR3: TGTGCCTGGAGCGGTGGGGGGACCCAGTACTTC.